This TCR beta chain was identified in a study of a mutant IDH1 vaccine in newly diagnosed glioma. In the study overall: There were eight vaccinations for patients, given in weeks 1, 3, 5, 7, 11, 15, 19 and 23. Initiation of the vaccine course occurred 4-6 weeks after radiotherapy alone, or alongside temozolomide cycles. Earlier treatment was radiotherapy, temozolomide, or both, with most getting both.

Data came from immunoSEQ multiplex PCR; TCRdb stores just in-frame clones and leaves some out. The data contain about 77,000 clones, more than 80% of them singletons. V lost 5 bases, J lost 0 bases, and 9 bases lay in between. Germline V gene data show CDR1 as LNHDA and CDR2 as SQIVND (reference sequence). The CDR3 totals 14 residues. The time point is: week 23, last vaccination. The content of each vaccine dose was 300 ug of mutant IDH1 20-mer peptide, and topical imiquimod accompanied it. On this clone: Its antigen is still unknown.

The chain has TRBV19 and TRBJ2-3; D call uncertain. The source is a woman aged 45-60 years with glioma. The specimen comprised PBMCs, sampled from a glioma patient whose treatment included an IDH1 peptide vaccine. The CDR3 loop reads CASSPTTSTDTQYF. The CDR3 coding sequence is TGTGCCAGTAGTCCAACAACTAGCACAGATACGCAGTATTTT. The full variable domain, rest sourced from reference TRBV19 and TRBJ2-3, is DGGITQSPKYLFRKEGQNVTLSCEQNLNHDAMYWYRQDPGQGLRLIYYSQIVNDFQKGDIAEGYSVSREKKESFPLTVTSAQKNPTAFYLCASSPTTSTDTQYFGPGTRLTVL.